This entry features one T cell receptor beta chain sequence. Its specificity is not known. The sample originates from a study of cytomegalovirus exposure and HLA in healthy donors. Study context: Some 85 million unique TCRs, all from HLA-typed donors, were included in an early release of the data.

Study-wide points: Presence/absence analyses rested on an assumption that sequencing depth was roughly uniform across donors.

The study ran its PCR with 60 Vbeta and 13 Jbeta primers. Using immunoSEQ multiplex PCR, the repertoire was profiled, and TCRdb retains in-frame clones only, with some absent. The sample consists of 150,000 to 200,000 clones, roughly 80% of them appearing once. Germline V gene lookup returns CDR1 SQVTM and CDR2 ANQGSEA. CDR3 length: 14 residues. Trimming at V came to 7 bases and at J to 9 bases, leaving 16 bases not matched to a gene. This TCR came from a human donor in good health. The sample consisted of PBMCs. J is TRBJ2-5 and V is TRBV29-1, with 8 nucleotides matching TRBD2. The CDR3 loop reads CSAVPTSAFEAQYF. CDR3 nucleotides: TGCAGCGCCGTACCGACTAGCGCTTTCGAAGCCCAGTACTTC.